A single sample is the source of the 23 T cell receptor beta chains below, sequenced in a study of human CD4 T cells and Enterobacteriaceae. Sequenced by immunoSEQ multiplex PCR; TCRdb stores in-frame clones only, minus some. The table includes approximately 190 clones, 46% detected once. Proliferating activated T cells were sorted by FACS as CFSE-low CD25+ ICOS+ after roughly 6-7 days. Memory CD4+ T cells were CFSE-labeled and cultured 2:1 with antigen-pulsed autologous monocytes. Sorting took every CD4+ cell except CD45RA+CCR7+CD95- naive cells, reaching over 95% purity. The specimen was bacteria-reactive CD4+ T cells grown in culture. Regarding subset: CFSE-low proliferating memory CD4 T cells sorted after in vitro stimulation with a heat-inactivated bacterium or M. tuberculosis lysate. Source of these receptors: a human donor in good health.

V and J are TRBV19 and TRBJ2-1, with D possibly TRBD1 on 6 matching bases. CDR3 size: 14 residues. Germline CDR1 is LNHDA and CDR2 is SQIVND (reference sequence). Trimming stripped 3 bases from V and 8 bases from J, with 14 bases between. CDR3 loop: CASSIRGRLDEQFF. The CDR3 DNA reads TGTGCCAGTAGTATCAGGGGACGACTCGATGAGCAGTTCTTC.

This chain uses TRBV6-5 with TRBJ2-5; the match to TRBD2 covers 10 bases. The J call is uncertain, as TRBJ2-7 better fits the DNA end. The CDR3 runs to 15 residues. The germline V gene has CDR1 MNHEY and CDR2 SVGAGI. CDR3 amino acids: CASTQPGLATYEQYF. In nucleotides, the CDR3 is TGTGCCAGCACTCAGCCGGGACTAGCGACCTACGAGCAGTACTTC.

The V and J genes are TRBV19 and TRBJ2-1; 7 nucleotides line up with TRBD1. This CDR3 comprises 16 residues. Losses at the gene ends were 3 bases for V and 6 bases for J; bases not matched to a gene: 11. The germline CDR1 and CDR2 sequences are LNHDA and SQIVND (reference sequence). Here the CDR3 DNA reads TGTGCCAGTAGTATCCCCCGACAGGGTTTGGGCAATGAGCAGTTCTTC. This gives the protein CASSIPRQGLGNEQFF. Drawing the rest from reference TRBV19 and TRBJ2-1, the complete variable domain is DGGITQSPKYLFRKEGQNVTLSCEQNLNHDAMYWYRQDPGQGLRLIYYSQIVNDFQKGDIAEGYSVSREKKESFPLTVTSAQKNPTAFYLCASSIPRQGLGNEQFFGPGTRLTVL.

This clone was recorded a few times. The V call is TRBV5-6, the J call TRBJ2-3; TRBD2 agrees at 11 bases. CDR1 and CDR2 from the germline V gene are SGHDT and YYEEEE. The CDR3 loop spans 16 amino acids. The trim removed 4 bases at V and 5 bases at J, leaving 9 bases unmatched. The CDR3 loop is CASSGGSGRAGDTQYF. CDR3 in DNA: TGTGCCAGCAGCGGGGGTAGCGGGAGGGCTGGAGATACGCAGTATTTT.

This clone was found once. In DNA, the CDR3 is TGTGCCACCAGCTGTAGGGGGGACGTTGGAAACACCATATATTTT. This translates into CATSCRGDVGNTIYF. The chain is built from TRBV15 and TRBJ1-3, with D maybe TRBD1 (6 bases). Germline assignment: CDR1 LNHNV and CDR2 YYDKDF (reference sequence). The CDR3 sequence is 15 residues long. Deletions cut 5 bases from V and 3 bases from J, with 14 bases between.

This clone is labeled as large. The chain carries TRBV20-1 and TRBJ2-7; D is undetermined. V was shortened by 3 bases and J by 3 bases, with 6 bases between the two germline ends. The germline CDR1 and CDR2 sequences are DFQATT and SNEGSKA (reference sequence). The CDR3 is 11 amino acids. The CDR3 spells CSARGFYEQYF. CDR3 bases: TGCAGTGCTAGGGGGTTCTACGAGCAGTACTTC.

Sample share makes this clone large (0.1 to 1%). The rearrangement joins TRBV10-2 to TRBJ1-1; TRBD1 matches at 7 bases. The CDR3 contains 15 residues. CDR1 WSHSY and CDR2 SAAADI come from the germline V gene. With 0 bases clipped from V and 5 bases from J, the junction kept 6 bases outside the gene matches. The CDR3 loop reads CASSESTGRSTEAFF. In DNA, the CDR3 is TGCGCCAGCAGTGAGTCGACAGGGAGATCAACTGAAGCTTTCTTT.

The chain links TRBV5-1 to TRBJ1-1, with a possible D match to TRBD1 (5 bases). The CDR3 totals 14 residues. Looked up from germline, CDR1 is SGHRS and CDR2 is YFSETQ. The V end lost 0 bases, the J end lost 5 bases, and 11 bases lay between the germline ends. CDR3 in amino acids: CASSLAAGITEAFF. CDR3 DNA sequence: TGCGCCAGCAGCTTGGCAGCAGGGATAACTGAAGCTTTCTTT. The whole variable domain, remainder taken from reference TRBV5-1 and TRBJ1-1, is KAGVTQTPRYLIKTRGQQVTLSCSPISGHRSVSWYQQTPGQGLQFLFEYFSETQRNKGNFPGRFSGRQFSNSRSEMNVSTLELGDSALYLCASSLAAGITEAFFGQGTRLTVV.

The chain has TRBV6-9 and TRBJ2-7; 9 nucleotides align to TRBD2. The CDR3 covers 15 residues. The germline V gene encodes CDR1 MNHGY and CDR2 SVAAGI. V trimming: 11 bases; J trimming: 2 bases; junction bases outside the gene matches: 13. The CDR3 coding sequence is TGTGCCTCCCACAGCGGGGGGCCTACAACCTACGAGCAGTACTTC. The encoded protein is CASHSGGPTTYEQYF.

This clone ranks as large. The chain is built from TRBV4-1 and TRBJ1-2; maybe TRBD1 (6 bases). Germline assignment: CDR1 MGHRA and CDR2 YSYEKL. V shed 1 base and J shed 8 bases, with 20 bases lying between them. The CDR3 spans 16 residues. CDR3 amino acids: CASSQGEGTRGNGYTF. The CDR3 DNA reads TGCGCCAGCAGCCAAGGGGAGGGGACAAGGGGGAACGGCTACACCTTC.

This chain links TRBV6-4 with TRBJ2-3, with 10 bases matching TRBD2. V shed 0 bases and J 4 bases; nucleotides not matched to a gene: 1. This CDR3 region has 15 residues. The germline V gene has CDR1 MRHNA and CDR2 SNTAGT. CDR3 protein: CASSDSSGGADTQYF. CDR3 coding DNA: TGTGCCAGCAGTGACTCGAGCGGGGGGGCAGATACGCAGTATTTT.

V and J are TRBV11-3 and TRBJ2-5, with TRBD2 identical over 7 bases. Trimming at V came to 1 base and at J to 2 bases, leaving 7 bases not matched to a gene. CDR3 length: 16 amino acids. CDR1 SGHNT and CDR2 YENEEA come from the germline V gene. The CDR3 reads CASSLGFRREQETQYF. The CDR3 coding sequence is TGTGCCAGCAGCTTAGGATTTCGGCGGGAGCAAGAGACCCAGTACTTC.

The CDR3 spells CASSLTGGHEQFF. The DNA of the CDR3 is TGTGCCAGCAGCCTAACAGGGGGCCATGAGCAGTTCTTC. This chain uses TRBV5-5 with TRBJ2-1; 9 bases map to TRBD1. CDR1 and CDR2 from the germline V gene are SGHKS and YYEKEE (reference sequence). V gave up 4 bases and J gave up 8 bases; unmatched junction bases: 4. The CDR3 consists of 13 residues. Complete variable domain (other parts from reference TRBV5-5 and TRBJ2-1): DAGVTQSPTHLIKTRGQQVTLRCSPISGHKSVSWYQQVLGQGPQFIFQYYEKEERGRGNFPDRFSARQFPNYSSELNVNALLLGDSALYLCASSLTGGHEQFFGPGTRLTVL.

The chain links TRBV14 to TRBJ1-1; TRBD1 matches at 10 bases. Looked up from germline, CDR1 is SGHDN and CDR2 is FVKESK. The trim removed 4 bases at V and 4 bases at J, leaving 9 bases unmatched. The CDR3 is 16 amino acids. CDR3 protein: CASSLGQGRGGTEAFF. CDR3 DNA: TGTGCCAGCAGCCTGGGACAGGGGAGGGGAGGCACTGAAGCTTTCTTT.

The V and J genes are TRBV6-4 and TRBJ2-1; 8 nucleotides align to TRBD2. Germline V lookup: CDR1 MRHNA, CDR2 SNTAGT. The CDR3 is 14 residues long. After removal of 5 bases from V and 7 bases from J, the junction contained 7 bases not matched to a gene. The CDR3 DNA sequence: TGTGCCAGCAGTCTGACCGGGACTAGGAATGAGCAGTTCTTC. As protein: CASSLTGTRNEQFF.

Judged by abundance, this clone is large (0.1 to 1%). The chain combines TRBV6-1 with TRBJ2-3, with 12 bases identical to TRBD2. The germline gives CDR1 MNHNS, CDR2 SASEGT. This CDR3 is built from 15 residues. The V segment lost 2 bases and the J segment 4 bases; nucleotides outside the gene matches: 1. CDR3: CASSELAGGPDTQYF. For the CDR3, the DNA is TGTGCCAGCAGTGAACTAGCGGGAGGGCCAGATACGCAGTATTTT.

The sample holds a few counts of this clone. Just one base apart from a much larger clone, this may be a read error. The rearrangement links TRBV5-1 to TRBJ2-7; 9 nucleotides agree with TRBD2. The CDR3 is 15 residues long. Germline assignment: CDR1 SGHRS and CDR2 YFSETQ. V gave up 5 bases and J gave up 2 bases; unmatched junction bases: 8. For the CDR3, the DNA is TGCGCCAGCAGACCGACTCGCGGGGGGGCCTACGAGCAGTACTTC. It is translated as CASRPTRGGAYEQYF.

The chain has TRBV6-4 and TRBJ2-3; 13 bases map to TRBD2. CDR1 is MRHNA, CDR2 SNTAGT, per germline. The CDR3 length is 15 residues. V shed 3 bases, J shed 4 bases, and the junction held 1 base outside the gene matches. CDR3 sequence (DNA): TGTGCCAGCAGTGAACTAGCGGGAGGGCCAGATACGCAGTATTTT. As protein: CASSELAGGPDTQYF.

In its sample, this clone ranks as large (0.1 to 1%). This sequence joins TRBV5-1 and TRBJ1-1; a possible D gene is TRBD1 (5 bases). V lost 7 bases and J 2 bases, leaving 18 bases between the germline ends. The CDR3 covers 15 residues. Germline lookup yields CDR1 SGHRS and CDR2 YFSETQ. CDR3 amino acids: CASGLQEQVNTEAFF. CDR3 coding DNA: TGCGCCAGCGGACTCCAGGAACAGGTAAACACTGAAGCTTTCTTT.

This clone is deemed large. This rearrangement joins TRBV15 to TRBJ2-1; D not certain. V was pared by 4 bases and J by 0 bases, with 10 bases between. The CDR3 is 15 amino acids. Germline V gene sequence: CDR1 LNHNV, CDR2 YYDKDF (reference sequence). The CDR3: CATSNVVGSYNEQFF. CDR3 in DNA: TGTGCCACCAGCAATGTTGTGGGCTCCTACAATGAGCAGTTCTTC. The variable domain in full, with the rest retrieved from reference TRBV15 and TRBJ2-1, is DAMVIQNPRYQVTQFGKPVTLSCSQTLNHNVMYWYQQKSSQAPKLLFHYYDKDFNNEADTPDNFQSRRPNTSFCFLDIRSPGLGDTAMYLCATSNVVGSYNEQFFGPGTRLTVL.

Only a few counts were recorded for this clone. This chain links TRBV7-2 with TRBJ1-2; D perhaps matches TRBD1 (6 bases). V shed 1 base and J shed 7 bases, with 13 bases lying between them. The CDR3 extends over 14 amino acids. Germline V CDR1 and CDR2: SGHTA, FQGNSA. In nucleotides, the CDR3 is TGTGCCAGCAGCTTAGGGGTAGGGGGTGGTGGCTACACCTTC. This codes for CASSLGVGGGGYTF.

V is TRBV28 and J is TRBJ2-4; D not resolved. This CDR3 contains 13 residues. Germline assignment: CDR1 MDHEN and CDR2 SYDVKM. Deletions cut 8 bases from V and 3 bases from J, with 11 bases between. CDR3 protein: CASSPVDKNIQYF. CDR3 nucleotides: TGTGCCAGCTCCCCGGTGGACAAAAACATTCAGTACTTC.

Here the CDR3 reads CASSWGGQGRSGANVLTF. For the CDR3, the DNA is TGTGCCAGCAGTTGGGGGGGACAGGGGCGGTCTGGGGCCAACGTCCTGACTTTC. The J gene is TRBJ2-6, the V gene TRBV28; 10 nucleotides match TRBD1. The V and J ends lost 4 bases and 1 base, in that order; junction bases with no gene match: 7. Germline CDR1 reads MDHEN; CDR2 reads SYDVKM. This CDR3 is built from 18 residues.